A selection of T cell receptor beta chains follows, all from one sample in a study of shared clonotypes between healthy human individuals. The table came from immunoSEQ multiplex PCR; TCRdb's copy has only in-frame clones and leaves some out. The sample lists roughly 2.5 million clones, approximately 90% occurring once. Specimen: naive CD4+ T cells sorted from blood. The receptors here all came from a man aged 18 to 30 in good health. Each CDR3 is given with its conserved first and last residue. D genes are given only for firm matches. Clone sizes are given selectively: once, few, many, or a class where the clone is expanded.

CDR3nt	CDR3aa	v_gene	abundance	j_gene	d_gene
TGCGCCAGCAGCTTGGCCGGGACAACGAACACCGGGGAGCTGTTTTTT	CASSLAGTTNTGELFF	TRBV5-1	once	TRBJ2-2	-
TGTGCCAGCAGTCTTAGGACGGGGGAGCAGTTCTTC	CASSLRTGEQFF	TRBV28	-	TRBJ2-1	-
TGCGCCAGCAGCCCGGGGACAGGGCTCAACACAGATACGCAGTATTTT	CASSPGTGLNTDTQYF	TRBV5-1	-	TRBJ2-3	TRBD1
TGTGCCAGCAGCAAAGTAGGGTTTTTCGGCGAGCAGTACTTC	CASSKVGFFGEQYF	TRBV21-1	-	TRBJ2-7	-
TGCGCCAGCAGCTCGTACCAAGGACTAAACACCGGGGAGCTGTTTTTT	CASSSYQGLNTGELFF	TRBV5-1	-	TRBJ2-2	-
TGTGCCAGCAGCCAAGATCGGGCCAGAGATTACGAGCAGTACTTC	CASSQDRARDYEQYF	TRBV14	-	TRBJ2-7	-
TGTGCCAGCTCACCACCGTCGCGGAATCAAGAGACCCAGTACTTC	CASSPPSRNQETQYF	TRBV18	-	TRBJ2-5	-
TGTGCCAGCAGCCGCGAAGGACAGTTTTACGAGCAGTACTTC	CASSREGQFYEQYF	TRBV6-5	-	TRBJ2-7	-
TGTGCCAGCAGCCCCCCAGGGTTTGAAGAGACCCAGTACTTC	CASSPPGFEETQYF	TRBV5-6	-	TRBJ2-5	-
TGCAGCGGCCTACTAGCGGGTGGTTACAATGAGCAGTTCTTC	CSGLLAGGYNEQFF	TRBV29-1	-	TRBJ2-1	TRBD2
TGCGCCAGCAGCCAAGATGGGAACCAGCCCCAGCATTTT	CASSQDGNQPQHF	TRBV4-3	-	TRBJ1-5	-
TGCGCCAGCAGCTCCTCGGGACGGGGTGTCCAGCATTTT	CASSSSGRGVQHF	TRBV4-1	-	TRBJ1-5	-
TGTGCCAGCAGCCCCAGGGTCAGCGGGAGTCCCCACGAGCAGTACTTC	CASSPRVSGSPHEQYF	TRBV7-9	-	TRBJ2-7	TRBD2
TGTGCCAGCGGCGATAGCGGGGGGGCAGTCACCGGGGAGCTGTTTTTT	CASGDSGGAVTGELFF	TRBV7-2	-	TRBJ2-2	TRBD2
TGTGCCAGTAGCGAAGGGGACAGGGGCGGAAATCAGCCCCAGCATTTT	CASSEGDRGGNQPQHF	TRBV19	-	TRBJ1-5	TRBD1
TGTGCCAGCAGTGGGGGGACAAACTACGAGCAGTACTTC	CASSGGTNYEQYF	TRBV25-1	few	TRBJ2-7	-
TGTGCCAGCAGTGCATCCGGGGTGCCGATGGGCTACACCTTC	CASSASGVPMGYTF	TRBV6-1	-	TRBJ1-2	-